This TCR beta chain came from a study of blood T cell repertoires in COVID-19 (dated by TCRdb to about 2020). About the investigation overall: Collaborator samples came from the United States, Italy and Spain and covered acute and convalescent phases of COVID-19. Sample metadata almost always included a de-identified subject ID, COVID-19 status, age in years and sex. Where HLA class I and class II types were available, the types were taken from metadata supplied by the sample provider, not from assay-based typing. The repertoires were released in a freely available public database intended as a resource for research on the immune response to SARS-CoV-2. Samples came from the ongoing ImmuneRACE study (first 160 participants) plus 1,254 subjects from 6 global collaborators. The prospective study material was composed of cDNA or gDNA derived from T cells, B-cell-depleted T cells, or PBMCs. Subjects who had been exposed to COVID-19, were actively infected with it, or had recovered from it provided the deeply sampled blood TCRbeta repertoires that made up the dataset.

TCRbeta CDR3 regions were amplified from genomic DNA by means of the immunoSEQ Assay, a bias-controlled multiplex PCR. The study's processing was this. Within the assay, amplification of reference gene primers was used to estimate how many nucleated cells each sample contained. Sequence reads were collapsed and filtered to measure the absolute abundance of every unique TCRbeta CDR3 rearrangement. For each sample, productive Simpson clonality was calculated as the square root of Simpson's diversity index across productive rearrangements. As stored in TCRdb, this immuneACCESS dataset retains in-frame rearrangements with V and J assigned. A fraction of the clones does not appear; measured against another copy, unresolved V genes explain less than half of the discrepancy, and the remainder lacks a known reason. D and trimming come from the DNA, and the V and J calls and clone size come from that table. The sample yields under 150,000 clones; almost 85% were counted once. 5% to 7% of the sample rests with the top ten.

Reading the germline V gene gives CDR1 KGHSH and CDR2 LQKENI. From its cysteine to its phenylalanine, the CDR3 spans 20 amino acids. The only DNA kept is the CDR3, 60 bases in frame from the first base. The junction shows trimming of 4 bases on V and 0 bases on J, plus 27 bases between the germline ends. Concerning this clone itself: There is no known antigen for this receptor. No base quality information exists; no much larger clone differs at one position.

Overall study outcomes, separate from this receptor: How much clinical and demographic metadata was included differed by source and by participant, and the metadata was provided uncurated.

In the prospective study, participants were about 18 to 95 years old, resided in approximately 22 geographic areas of the United States, and were enrolled through a virtual design. In the prospective study, cohorts were assigned on the basis of participant-reported clinical history obtained from a screening survey and a study questionnaire. Each participant in the prospective study had whole blood, serum and a nasopharyngeal or oropharyngeal swab collected by mobile phlebotomists. Prospective study participants could optionally give additional blood draws and questionnaires over an approximately two-month period. Blood samples from the prospective study were shipped frozen or at room temperature prior to DNA extraction.

The V and J segments used are TRBV18 and TRBJ2-5; tentative D gene TRBD2, with 6 bases matching. Sequencing was performed on PBMCs or T cells enriched from blood (not recorded which). This sequence originates from a middle-aged man with acute COVID-19. This receptor carries the CDR3 CASSLMTEGSYRGYQETQYF. The DNA sequence is TGTGCCAGCTCACTCATGACGGAGGGAAGCTATCGAGGGTACCAAGAGACCCAGTACTTC.